This T cell receptor (beta chain) was documented in a study of molecular identifiers for immune sequencing clone quantification. It was with previously described methods and listed TCR primers that bulk TCR libraries were made. A single record per CDR3 protein comes from TCRdb applying MiXCR to the PCR reads. The sample consists of more than 550,000 distinct CDR3 sequences, roughly 27% of them appearing once. V was shortened by 4 bases and J by 3 bases, with 15 bases between the two germline ends. The CDR3 is 16 amino acids. Germline V gene data show CDR1 as LNHNV and CDR2 as YYDKDF (reference sequence). This clonotype was seen more than once but under ten times. Sorted naive CD8 T cells were those defined as CD8+CD4-CCR7+CD45RA+.

This TCR was recovered from a human donor in good health. Some libraries in this study had Jurkat cell RNA spiked in. The J gene is TRBJ1-4, the V gene TRBV15, with TRBD1 as a possible D gene (5 bases). Material for sequencing was naive CD8+ T cells from blood, with Jurkat cell RNA spiked in. Stated subset: FACS-sorted CD8+CD4-CCR7+CD45RA+ naive T cells. The CDR3 region is CATSTGVGAPNEKLFF. The CDR3 bases are TGTGCCACCAGCACTGGGGTCGGGGCTCCTAATGAAAAACTGTTTTTT.